This T cell receptor (beta chain) was recovered during a study of cytomegalovirus exposure and HLA in healthy donors. Primers included in the PCR were 60 Vbeta and 13 Jbeta primers. The assay was immunoSEQ multiplex PCR, and TCRdb's table has in-frame clones only and misses some. The data hold 90,000 to 100,000 clones, with around 10% observed a single time. In germline, CDR1 is MNHEY, CDR2 SVGAGI. CDR3 length equals 15 residues. V shed 2 bases and J shed 2 bases, with 13 bases lying between them. Material: PBMCs. This sequence originates from a man aged 50-59 years in good health and CMV-seropositive. The chain carries TRBV6-5 and TRBJ2-7, with TRBD1 as a possible D gene (5 bases). The CDR3 sequence is CASSYGQGIAYEQYF. In DNA form, the CDR3 reads TGTGCCAGCAGTTACGGCCAGGGCATCGCCTACGAGCAGTACTTC.